This T cell receptor (beta chain) was found in a study of T-cell reconstitution after alpha-beta-depleted transplantation in children. Germline V gives CDR1 SQVTM, CDR2 ANQGSEA. V lost 4 bases to trimming and J lost 6 bases; unmatched junction nucleotides: 5. This CDR3 region has 12 residues. Preparing the TCRbeta library involved the use of unique molecular identifiers. TCRdb re-called the PCR reads through MiXCR, storing one row per CDR3 protein. This sample yields around 600,000 distinct CDR3 sequences, of which 10% to 13% are seen a single time; less than 4.5% belongs to the top ten. This receptor was identified in a human donor who donated a stem cell graft to a child with acute myeloid leukemia. This specimen consisted of PBMCs from the stem cell graft donor, obtained from the stem cell graft. This sequence joins TRBV29-1 and TRBJ1-1, with 7 bases identical to TRBD1. Here the CDR3 DNA reads TGCAGCGTTGGCAGGGGGGGAGCTGAAGCTTTCTTT. This translates into CSVGRGGAEAFF.